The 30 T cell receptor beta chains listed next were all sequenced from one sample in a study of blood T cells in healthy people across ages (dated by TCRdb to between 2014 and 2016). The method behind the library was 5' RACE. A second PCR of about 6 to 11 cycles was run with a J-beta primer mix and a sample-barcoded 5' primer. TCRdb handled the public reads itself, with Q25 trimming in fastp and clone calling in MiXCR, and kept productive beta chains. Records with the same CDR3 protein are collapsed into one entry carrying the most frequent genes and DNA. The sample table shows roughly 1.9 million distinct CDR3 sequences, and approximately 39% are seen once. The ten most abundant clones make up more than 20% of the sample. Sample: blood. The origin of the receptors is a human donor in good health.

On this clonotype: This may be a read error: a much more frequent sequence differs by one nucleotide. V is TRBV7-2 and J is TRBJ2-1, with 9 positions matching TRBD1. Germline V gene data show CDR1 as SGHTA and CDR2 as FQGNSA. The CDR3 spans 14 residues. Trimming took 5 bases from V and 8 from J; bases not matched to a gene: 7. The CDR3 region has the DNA TGTGCCAGCAGCATAGGGACAGGGTGTGATGAGCAGTTCTTC. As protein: CASSIGTGCDEQFF.

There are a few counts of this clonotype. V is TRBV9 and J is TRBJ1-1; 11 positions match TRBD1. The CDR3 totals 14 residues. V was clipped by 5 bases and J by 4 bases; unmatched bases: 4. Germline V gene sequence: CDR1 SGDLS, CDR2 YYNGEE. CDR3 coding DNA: TGTGCCAGCAGTGTCGGGACAGGGGGCACTGAAGCTTTCTTT. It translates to CASSVGTGGTEAFF.

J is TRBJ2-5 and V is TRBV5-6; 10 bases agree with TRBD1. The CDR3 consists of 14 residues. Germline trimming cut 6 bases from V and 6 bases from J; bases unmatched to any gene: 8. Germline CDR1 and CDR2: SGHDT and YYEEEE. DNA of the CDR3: TGTGCCAGCAACCCGGGACAGGGGAGCCAGACCCAGTACTTC. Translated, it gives CASNPGQGSQTQYF.

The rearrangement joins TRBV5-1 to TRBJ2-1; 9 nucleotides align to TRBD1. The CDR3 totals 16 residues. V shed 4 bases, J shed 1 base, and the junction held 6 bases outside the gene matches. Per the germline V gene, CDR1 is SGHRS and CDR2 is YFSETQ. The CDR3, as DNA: TGCGCCAGCAGCCCCTACGGACAGGGGTCCTACAATGAGCAGTTCTTC. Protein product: CASSPYGQGSYNEQFF.

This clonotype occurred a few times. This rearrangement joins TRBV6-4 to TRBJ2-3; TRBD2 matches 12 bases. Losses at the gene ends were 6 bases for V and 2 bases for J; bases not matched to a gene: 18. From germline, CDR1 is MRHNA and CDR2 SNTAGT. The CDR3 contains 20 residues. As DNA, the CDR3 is TGTGCCAGCAGCAACTGCGCAGGGCTAGCGGGGGGGCGTGACACAGATACGCAGTATTTT. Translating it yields CASSNCAGLAGGRDTDTQYF.

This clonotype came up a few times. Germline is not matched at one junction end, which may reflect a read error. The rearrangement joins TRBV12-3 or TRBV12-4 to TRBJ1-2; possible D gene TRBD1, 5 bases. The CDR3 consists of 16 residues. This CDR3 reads CAGSPTGHDSNYGYTF. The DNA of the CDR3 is TGTGCCGGCAGTCCTACAGGACACGATTCTAACTATGGCTACACCTTC.

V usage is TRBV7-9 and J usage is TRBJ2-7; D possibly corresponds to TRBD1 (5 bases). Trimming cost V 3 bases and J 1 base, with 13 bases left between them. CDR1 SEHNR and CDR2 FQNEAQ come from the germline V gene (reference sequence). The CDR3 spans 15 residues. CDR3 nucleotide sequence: TGTGCCAGCAGCTTGGCAGGGTTGAAATCCTACGAGCAGTACTTC. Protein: CASSLAGLKSYEQYF.

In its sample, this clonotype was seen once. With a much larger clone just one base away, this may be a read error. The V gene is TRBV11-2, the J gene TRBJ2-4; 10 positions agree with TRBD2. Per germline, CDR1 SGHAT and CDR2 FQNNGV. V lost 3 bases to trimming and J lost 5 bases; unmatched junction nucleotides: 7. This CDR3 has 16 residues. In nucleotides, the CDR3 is TGTGCCAGCAGCTTTAAGAGCGGGGGGGCCGAAAACATTCAGTACTTC. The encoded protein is CASSFKSGGAENIQYF.

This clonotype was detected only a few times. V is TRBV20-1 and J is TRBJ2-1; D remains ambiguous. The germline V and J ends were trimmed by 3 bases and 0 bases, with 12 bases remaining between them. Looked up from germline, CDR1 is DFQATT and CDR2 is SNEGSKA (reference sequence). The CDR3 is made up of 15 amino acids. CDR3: CSASRSDSSYNEQFF. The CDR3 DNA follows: TGCAGTGCTAGTAGATCGGATAGCTCCTACAATGAGCAGTTCTTC.

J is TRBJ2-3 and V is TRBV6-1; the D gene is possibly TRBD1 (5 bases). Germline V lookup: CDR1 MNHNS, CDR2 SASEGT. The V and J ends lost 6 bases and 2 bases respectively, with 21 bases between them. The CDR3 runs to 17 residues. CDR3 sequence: CASRDLRAFLSTDTQYF. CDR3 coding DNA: TGTGCCAGCAGGGACCTCAGGGCTTTCCTTTCCACAGATACGCAGTATTTT.

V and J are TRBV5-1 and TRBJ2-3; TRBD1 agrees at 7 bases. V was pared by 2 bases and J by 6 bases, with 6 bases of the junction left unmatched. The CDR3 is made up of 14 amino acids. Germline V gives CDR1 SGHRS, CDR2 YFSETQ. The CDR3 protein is CASSLTGAMDTQYF. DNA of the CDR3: TGCGCCAGCAGCTTAACAGGGGCTATGGATACGCAGTATTTT.

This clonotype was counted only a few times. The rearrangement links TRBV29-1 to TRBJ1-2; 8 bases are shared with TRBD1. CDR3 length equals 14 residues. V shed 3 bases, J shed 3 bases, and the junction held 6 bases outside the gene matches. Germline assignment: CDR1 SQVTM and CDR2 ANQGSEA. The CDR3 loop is CSVDWSTGDYGYTF. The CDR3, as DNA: TGCAGCGTTGATTGGTCGACAGGGGACTATGGCTACACCTTC.

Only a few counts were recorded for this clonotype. CDR3 nucleotide sequence: TGTGCCAGCAGCTTAGCGGTTCGGCACGGGTATACTGAAGCTTTCTTT. This sequence encodes CASSLAVRHGYTEAFF. This sequence joins TRBV7-9 and TRBJ1-1, with D uncertain. CDR3 size: 16 residues. V lost 0 bases and J lost 5, with 16 bases in between. Germline V gives CDR1 SEHNR, CDR2 FQNEAQ (reference sequence).

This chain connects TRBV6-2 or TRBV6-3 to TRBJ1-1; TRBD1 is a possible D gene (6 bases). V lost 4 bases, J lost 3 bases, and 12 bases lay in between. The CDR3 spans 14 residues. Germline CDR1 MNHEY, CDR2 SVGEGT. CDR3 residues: CASSFWDTYTEAFF. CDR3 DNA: TGTGCCAGCAGTTTCTGGGACACCTACACTGAAGCTTTCTTT.

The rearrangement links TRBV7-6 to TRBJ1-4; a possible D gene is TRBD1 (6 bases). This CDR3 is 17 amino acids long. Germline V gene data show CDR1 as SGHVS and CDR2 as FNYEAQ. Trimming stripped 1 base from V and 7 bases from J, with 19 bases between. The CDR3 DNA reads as TGTGCCAGCAGCTTAGTCGCTCTAGGGTACAGGGCTGAAAAACTGTTTTTT. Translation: CASSLVALGYRAEKLFF.

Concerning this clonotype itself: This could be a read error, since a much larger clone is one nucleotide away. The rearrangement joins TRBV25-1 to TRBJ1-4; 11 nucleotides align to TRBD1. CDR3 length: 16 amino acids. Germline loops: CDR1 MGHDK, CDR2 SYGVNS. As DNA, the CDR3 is TGTGCCAGCAGTGCCGCACCGGGACAGGGGGGAGAAAGACTGTTTTTT. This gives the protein CASSAAPGQGGERLFF.

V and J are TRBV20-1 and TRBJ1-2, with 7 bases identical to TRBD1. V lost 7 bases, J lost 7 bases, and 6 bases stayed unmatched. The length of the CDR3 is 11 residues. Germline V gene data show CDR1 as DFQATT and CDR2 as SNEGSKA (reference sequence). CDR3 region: CSDTGAGGYTF. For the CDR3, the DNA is TGCAGTGATACAGGGGCCGGTGGCTACACCTTC.

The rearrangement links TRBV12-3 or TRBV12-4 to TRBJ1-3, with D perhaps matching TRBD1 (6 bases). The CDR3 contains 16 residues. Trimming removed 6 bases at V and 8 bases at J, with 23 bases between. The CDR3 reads CASSHRGRLRRDTIYF. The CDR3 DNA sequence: TGTGCCAGCAGCCACCGGGGGCGGCTGCGTCGGGACACCATATATTTT.

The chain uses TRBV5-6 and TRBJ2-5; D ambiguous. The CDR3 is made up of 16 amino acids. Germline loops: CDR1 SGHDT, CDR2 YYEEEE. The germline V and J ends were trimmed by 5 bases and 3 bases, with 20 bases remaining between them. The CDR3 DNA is TGTGCCAGCAGTTCGAATCTGAGGACGGAAGAAGAGACCCAGTACTTC. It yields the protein CASSSNLRTEEETQYF.

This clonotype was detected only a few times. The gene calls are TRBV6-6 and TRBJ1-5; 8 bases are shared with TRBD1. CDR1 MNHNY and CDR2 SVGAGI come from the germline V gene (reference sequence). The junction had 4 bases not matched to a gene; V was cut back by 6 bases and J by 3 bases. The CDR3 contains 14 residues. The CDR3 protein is CASRQGGANQPQHF. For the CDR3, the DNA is TGTGCCAGCAGACAGGGGGGCGCCAATCAGCCCCAGCATTTT.

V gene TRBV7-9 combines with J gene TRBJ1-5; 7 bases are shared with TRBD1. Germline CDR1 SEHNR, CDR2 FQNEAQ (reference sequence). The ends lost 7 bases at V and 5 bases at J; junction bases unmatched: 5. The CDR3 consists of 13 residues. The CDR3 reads CASNRGHDQPQHF. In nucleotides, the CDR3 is TGTGCCAGCAACAGGGGACATGATCAGCCCCAGCATTTT.

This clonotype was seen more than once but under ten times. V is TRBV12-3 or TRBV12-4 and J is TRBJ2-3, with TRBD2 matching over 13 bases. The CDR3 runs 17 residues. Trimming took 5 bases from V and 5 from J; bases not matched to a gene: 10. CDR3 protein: CASSLPTSGGNLDTQYF. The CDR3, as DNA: TGTGCCAGCAGTCTACCGACTAGCGGGGGGAATCTAGATACGCAGTATTTT.

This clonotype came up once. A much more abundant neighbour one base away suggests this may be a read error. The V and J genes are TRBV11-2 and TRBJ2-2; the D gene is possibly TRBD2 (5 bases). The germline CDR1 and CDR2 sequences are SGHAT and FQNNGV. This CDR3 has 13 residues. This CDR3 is CASSLLNTGERFF. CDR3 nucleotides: TGTGCCAGCAGCTTATTGAACACCGGGGAGCGGTTTTTT.

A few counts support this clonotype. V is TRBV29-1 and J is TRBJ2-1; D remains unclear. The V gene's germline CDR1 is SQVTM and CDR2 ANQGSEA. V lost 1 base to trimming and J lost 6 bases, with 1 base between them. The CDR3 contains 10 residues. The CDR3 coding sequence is TGCAGCGTTGAAGCCAATGAGCAGTTCTTC. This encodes CSVEANEQFF.

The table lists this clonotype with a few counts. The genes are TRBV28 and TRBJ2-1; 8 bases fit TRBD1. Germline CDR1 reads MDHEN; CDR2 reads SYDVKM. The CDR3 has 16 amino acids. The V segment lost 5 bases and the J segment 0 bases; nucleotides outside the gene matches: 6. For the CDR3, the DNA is TGTGCCAGCAGTCGCAACAGGGGGAGCTCCTACAATGAGCAGTTCTTC. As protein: CASSRNRGSSYNEQFF.

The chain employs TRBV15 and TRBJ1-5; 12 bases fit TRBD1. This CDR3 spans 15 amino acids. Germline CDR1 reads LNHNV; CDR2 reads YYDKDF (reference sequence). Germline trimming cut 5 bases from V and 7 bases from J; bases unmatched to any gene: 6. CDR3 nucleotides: TGTGCCACCAGCCGGGGGACAGGGGGCGGCCAGCCCCAGCATTTT. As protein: CATSRGTGGGQPQHF.

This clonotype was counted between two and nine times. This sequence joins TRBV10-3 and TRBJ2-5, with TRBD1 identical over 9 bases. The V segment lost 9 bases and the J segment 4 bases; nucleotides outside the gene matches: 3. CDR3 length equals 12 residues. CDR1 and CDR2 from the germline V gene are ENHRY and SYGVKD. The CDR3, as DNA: TGTGCCATTGGGACAGGGCGAGAGACCCAGTACTTC. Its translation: CAIGTGRETQYF.

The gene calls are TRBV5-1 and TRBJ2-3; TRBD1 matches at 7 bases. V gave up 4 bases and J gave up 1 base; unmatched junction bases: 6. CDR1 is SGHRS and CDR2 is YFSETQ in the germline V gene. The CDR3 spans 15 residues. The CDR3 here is CASSHRGAGTDTQYF. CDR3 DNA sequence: TGCGCCAGCAGCCACAGGGGCGCCGGCACAGATACGCAGTATTTT.

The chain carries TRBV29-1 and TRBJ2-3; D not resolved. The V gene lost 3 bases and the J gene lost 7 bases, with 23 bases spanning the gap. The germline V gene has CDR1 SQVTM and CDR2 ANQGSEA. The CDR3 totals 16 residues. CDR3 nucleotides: TGCAGCGTTGAGTCCGGTCTCTCGGGCCCTCTGAATACGCAGTATTTT. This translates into CSVESGLSGPLNTQYF.

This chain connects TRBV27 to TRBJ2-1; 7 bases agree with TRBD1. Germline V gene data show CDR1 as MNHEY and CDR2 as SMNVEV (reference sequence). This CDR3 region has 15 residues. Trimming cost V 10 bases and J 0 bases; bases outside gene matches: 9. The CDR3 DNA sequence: TGTGCCACCACAGGGGCCTGGAGCTCCTACAATGAGCAGTTCTTC. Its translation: CATTGAWSSYNEQFF.